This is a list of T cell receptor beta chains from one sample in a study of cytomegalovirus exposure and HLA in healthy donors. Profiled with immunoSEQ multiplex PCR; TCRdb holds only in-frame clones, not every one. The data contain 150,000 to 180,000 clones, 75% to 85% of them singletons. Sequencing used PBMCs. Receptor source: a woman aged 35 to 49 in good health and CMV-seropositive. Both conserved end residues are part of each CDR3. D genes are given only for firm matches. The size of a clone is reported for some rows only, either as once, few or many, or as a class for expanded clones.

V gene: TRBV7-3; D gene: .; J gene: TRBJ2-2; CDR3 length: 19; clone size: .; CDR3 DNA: TGTGCCAGCAGCTTAAAAGTTCTCTCGGGAGTGGAAAACACCGGGGAGCTGTTTTTT; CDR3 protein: CASSLKVLSGVENTGELFF
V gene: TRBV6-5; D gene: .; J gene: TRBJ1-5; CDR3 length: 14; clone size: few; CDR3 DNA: TGTGCCAGCAGTTACGGGAGGAGCAATCAGCCCCAGCATTTT; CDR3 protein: CASSYGRSNQPQHF
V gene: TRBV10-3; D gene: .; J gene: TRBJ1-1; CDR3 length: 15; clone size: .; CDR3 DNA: TGTGCCATCACTAAAGGCTTGGGGCTGAACACTGAAGCTTTCTTT; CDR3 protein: CAITKGLGLNTEAFF
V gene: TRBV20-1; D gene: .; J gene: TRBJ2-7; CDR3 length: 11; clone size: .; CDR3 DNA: TGCAGTGCTAGAGATCTGACCCAGGAGTACTTC; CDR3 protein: CSARDLTQEYF
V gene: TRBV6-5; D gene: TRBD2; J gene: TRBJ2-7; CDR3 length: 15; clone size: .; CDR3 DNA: TGTGCCAGCAGTTACTCGAGACTAGCGGGAGGCGAGCAGTACTTC; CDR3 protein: CASSYSRLAGGEQYF
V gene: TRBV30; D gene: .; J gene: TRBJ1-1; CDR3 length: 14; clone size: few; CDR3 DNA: TGTGCCTGGAGCCGGCGCCGGGGGAAGACTGAAGCTTTCTTT; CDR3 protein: CAWSRRRGKTEAFF
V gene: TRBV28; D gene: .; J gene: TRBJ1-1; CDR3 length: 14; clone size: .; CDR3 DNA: TGTGCCAGCAGCTTGGGACTGTTGAACACTGAAGCTTTCTTT; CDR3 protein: CASSLGLLNTEAFF
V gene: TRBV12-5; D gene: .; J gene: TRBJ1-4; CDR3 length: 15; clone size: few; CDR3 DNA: TGTGCTAGTGGTTTGATCTACCAGGGCGATGAAAAACTGTTTTTT; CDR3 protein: CASGLIYQGDEKLFF
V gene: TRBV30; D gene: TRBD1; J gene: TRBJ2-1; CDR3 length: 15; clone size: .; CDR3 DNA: TGTGCCTGGAGTGGTGGGACAGGGACCGAGGCTGAGCAGTTCTTC; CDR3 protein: CAWSGGTGTEAEQFF
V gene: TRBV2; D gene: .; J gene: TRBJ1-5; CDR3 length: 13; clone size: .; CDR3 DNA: TGTGCCAGCAGACTAAGGAGCAATCAGCCCCAGCATTTT; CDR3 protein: CASRLRSNQPQHF
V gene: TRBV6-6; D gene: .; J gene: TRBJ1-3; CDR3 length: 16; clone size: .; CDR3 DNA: TGTGCCAGCAGTTACGCAGGGGTCCTCTCTGGAAACACCATATATTTT; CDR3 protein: CASSYAGVLSGNTIYF
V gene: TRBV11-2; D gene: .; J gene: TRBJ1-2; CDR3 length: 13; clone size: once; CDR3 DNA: TGTGCCAGCAGCTTAGATTCGAACAGGGCCTACACCTTC; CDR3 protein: CASSLDSNRAYTF
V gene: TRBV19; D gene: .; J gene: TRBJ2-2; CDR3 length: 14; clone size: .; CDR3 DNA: TGTGCCAGTAGTATAGCGGGATCCACCGGGGAGCTGTTTTTT; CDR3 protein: CASSIAGSTGELFF
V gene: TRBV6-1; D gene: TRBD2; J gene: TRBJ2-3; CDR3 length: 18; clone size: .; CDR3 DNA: TGTGCCAGCAGTGATTACCTGCTAGCGGGAGTTGGCACAGATACGCAGTATTTT; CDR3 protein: CASSDYLLAGVGTDTQYF
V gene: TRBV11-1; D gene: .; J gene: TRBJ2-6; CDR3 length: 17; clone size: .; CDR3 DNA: TGTGCCAGCAGCTTACAGGGTGATATCTCTGGGGCCAACGTCCTGACTTTC; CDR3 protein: CASSLQGDISGANVLTF
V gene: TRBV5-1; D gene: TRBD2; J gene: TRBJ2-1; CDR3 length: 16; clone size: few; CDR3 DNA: TGCGCCAGCAGCTCTGGAGCGGGACGGGGCTCCAATGAGCAGTTCTTC; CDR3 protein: CASSSGAGRGSNEQFF
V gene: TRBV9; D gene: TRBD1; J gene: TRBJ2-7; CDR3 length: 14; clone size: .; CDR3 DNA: TGTGCCAGCAGCTTCGGGACAGACTCCTACGAGCAGTACTTC; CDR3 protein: CASSFGTDSYEQYF
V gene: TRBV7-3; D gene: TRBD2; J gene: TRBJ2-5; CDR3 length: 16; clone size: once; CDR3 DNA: TGTGCCAGCAGCGCAACGGGACTAGCGGGAGTGGAGACCCAGTACTTC; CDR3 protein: CASSATGLAGVETQYF
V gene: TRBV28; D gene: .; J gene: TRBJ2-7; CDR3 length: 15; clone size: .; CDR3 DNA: TGTGCCAGCAGTTTAATCGGAGCCTTACCCTACGAGCAGTACTTC; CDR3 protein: CASSLIGALPYEQYF
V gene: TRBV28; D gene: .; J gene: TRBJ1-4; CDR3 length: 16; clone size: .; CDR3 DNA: TGTGCCAGCACCTTCAGTGCGGGGGGCGGTAATGAAAAACTGTTTTTT; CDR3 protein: CASTFSAGGGNEKLFF
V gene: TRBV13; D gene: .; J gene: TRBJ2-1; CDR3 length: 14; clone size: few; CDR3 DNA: TGTGCCAGCAGCTTCGGACGGACAGCCGGTGAGCAGTTCTTC; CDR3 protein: CASSFGRTAGEQFF
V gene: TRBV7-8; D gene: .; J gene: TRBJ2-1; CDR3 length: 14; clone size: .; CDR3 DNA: TGTGCCAGCAGCTCCCATACTAGCCTGGCTGAGCAGTTCTTC; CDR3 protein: CASSSHTSLAEQFF
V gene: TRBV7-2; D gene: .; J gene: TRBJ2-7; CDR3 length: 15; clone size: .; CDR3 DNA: TGTGCCAGCAGCTCCCAGAGGCTGTCTCTCGGCGAGCAGTACTTC; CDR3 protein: CASSSQRLSLGEQYF
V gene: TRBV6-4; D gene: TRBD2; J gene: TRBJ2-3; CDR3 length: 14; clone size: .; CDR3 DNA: TGTGCCAGCAGTAGCGGGAGGAGCCCCGATACGCAGTATTTT; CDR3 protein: CASSSGRSPDTQYF
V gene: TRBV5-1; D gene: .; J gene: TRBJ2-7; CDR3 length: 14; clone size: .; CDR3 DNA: TGCGCCAGCAGCTTGGCGGGAGTCGGGTACGAGCAGTACTTC; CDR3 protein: CASSLAGVGYEQYF
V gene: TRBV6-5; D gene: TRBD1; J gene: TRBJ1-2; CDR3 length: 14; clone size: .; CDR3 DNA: TGTGCCGCAGGAGGGACAGGGGCTAACTATGGCTACACCTTC; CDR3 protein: CAAGGTGANYGYTF
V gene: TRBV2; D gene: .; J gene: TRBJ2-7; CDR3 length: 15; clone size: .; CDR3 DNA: TGTGCCAGCAGTGAAGGAACAGGGTCCACCTACGAGCAGTACTTC; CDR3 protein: CASSEGTGSTYEQYF
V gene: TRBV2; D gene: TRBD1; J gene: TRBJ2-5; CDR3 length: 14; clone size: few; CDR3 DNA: TGTGCCAGCAGTGGACAGGGGGGCGTCGAGACCCAGTACTTC; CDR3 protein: CASSGQGGVETQYF